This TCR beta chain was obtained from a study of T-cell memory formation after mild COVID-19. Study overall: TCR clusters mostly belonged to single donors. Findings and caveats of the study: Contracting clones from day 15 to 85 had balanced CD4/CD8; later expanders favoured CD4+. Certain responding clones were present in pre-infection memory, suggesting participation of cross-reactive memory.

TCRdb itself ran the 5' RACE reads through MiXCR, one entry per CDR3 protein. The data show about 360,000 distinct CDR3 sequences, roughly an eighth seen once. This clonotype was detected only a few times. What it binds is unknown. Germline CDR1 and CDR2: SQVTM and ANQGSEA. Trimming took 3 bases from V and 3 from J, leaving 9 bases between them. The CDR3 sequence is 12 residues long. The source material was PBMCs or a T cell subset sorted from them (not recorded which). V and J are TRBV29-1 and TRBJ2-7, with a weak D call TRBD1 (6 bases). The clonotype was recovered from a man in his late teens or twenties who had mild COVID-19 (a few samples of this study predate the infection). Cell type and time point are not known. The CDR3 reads CSVDSDSYEQYF. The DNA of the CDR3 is TGCAGCGTTGATTCGGACAGCTACGAGCAGTACTTC.